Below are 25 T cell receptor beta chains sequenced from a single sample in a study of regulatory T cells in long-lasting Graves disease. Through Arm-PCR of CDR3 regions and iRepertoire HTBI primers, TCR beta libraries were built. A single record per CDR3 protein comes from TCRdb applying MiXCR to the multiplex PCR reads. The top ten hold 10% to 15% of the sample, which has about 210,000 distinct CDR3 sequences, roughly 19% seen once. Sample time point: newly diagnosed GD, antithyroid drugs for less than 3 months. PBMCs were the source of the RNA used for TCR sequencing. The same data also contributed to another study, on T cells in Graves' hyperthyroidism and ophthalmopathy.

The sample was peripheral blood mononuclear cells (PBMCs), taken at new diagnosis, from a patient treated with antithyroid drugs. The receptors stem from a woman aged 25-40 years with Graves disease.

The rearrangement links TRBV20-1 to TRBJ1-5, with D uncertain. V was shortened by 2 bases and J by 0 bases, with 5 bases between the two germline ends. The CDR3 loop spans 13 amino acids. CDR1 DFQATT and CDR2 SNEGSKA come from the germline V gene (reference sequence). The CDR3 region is CSARKVSNQPQHF. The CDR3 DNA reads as TGCAGTGCTAGAAAGGTTAGCAATCAGCCCCAGCATTTT.

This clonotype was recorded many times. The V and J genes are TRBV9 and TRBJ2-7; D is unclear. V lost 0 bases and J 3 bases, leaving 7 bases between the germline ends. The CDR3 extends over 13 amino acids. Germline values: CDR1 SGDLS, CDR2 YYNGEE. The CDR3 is CASSVGEDYEQYF. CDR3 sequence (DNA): TGTGCCAGCAGCGTAGGAGAAGACTACGAGCAGTACTTC.

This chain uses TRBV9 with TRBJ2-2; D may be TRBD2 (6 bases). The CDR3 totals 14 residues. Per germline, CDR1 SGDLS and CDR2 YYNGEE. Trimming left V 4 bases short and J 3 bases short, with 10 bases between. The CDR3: CASSLRDYTGELFF. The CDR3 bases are TGTGCCAGCAGCCTCAGGGACTACACCGGGGAGCTGTTTTTT.

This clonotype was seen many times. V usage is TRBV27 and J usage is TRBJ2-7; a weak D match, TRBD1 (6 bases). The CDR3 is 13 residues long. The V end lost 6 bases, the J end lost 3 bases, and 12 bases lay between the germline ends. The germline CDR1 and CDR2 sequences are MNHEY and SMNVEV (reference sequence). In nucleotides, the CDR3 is TGTGCCAGCAGCCCCACAGGGTTCTACGAGCAGTACTTC. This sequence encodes CASSPTGFYEQYF.

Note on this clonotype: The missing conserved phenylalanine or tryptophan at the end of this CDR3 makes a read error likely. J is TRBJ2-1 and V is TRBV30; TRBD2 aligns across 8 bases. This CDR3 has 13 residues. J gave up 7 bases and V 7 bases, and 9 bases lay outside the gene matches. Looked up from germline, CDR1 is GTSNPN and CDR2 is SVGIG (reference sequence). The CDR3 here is CASVRTSHNEQFL. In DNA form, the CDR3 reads TGTGCCTCGGTGCGGACTAGCCATAATGAGCAGTTCTTG.

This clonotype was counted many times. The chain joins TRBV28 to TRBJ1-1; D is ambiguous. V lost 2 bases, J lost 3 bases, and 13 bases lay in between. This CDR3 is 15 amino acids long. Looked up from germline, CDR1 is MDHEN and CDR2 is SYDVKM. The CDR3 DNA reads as TGTGCCAGCAGTTTAATCGGGCAGAGGGACACTGAAGCTTTCTTT. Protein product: CASSLIGQRDTEAFF.

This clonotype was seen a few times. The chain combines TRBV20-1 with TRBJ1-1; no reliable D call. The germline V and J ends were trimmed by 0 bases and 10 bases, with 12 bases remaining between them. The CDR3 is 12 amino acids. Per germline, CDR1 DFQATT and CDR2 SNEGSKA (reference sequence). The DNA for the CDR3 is TGCAGTGCTAGAGATCCGCCAAACGGAGCTTTCTTT. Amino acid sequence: CSARDPPNGAFF.

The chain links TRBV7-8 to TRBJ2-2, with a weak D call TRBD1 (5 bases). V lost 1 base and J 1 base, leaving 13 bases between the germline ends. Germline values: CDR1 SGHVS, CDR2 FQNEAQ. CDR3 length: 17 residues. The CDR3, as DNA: TGTGCCAGCAGCTTAGAGGGTCGACAGCGGAACACCGGGGAGCTGTTTTTT. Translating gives CASSLEGRQRNTGELFF.

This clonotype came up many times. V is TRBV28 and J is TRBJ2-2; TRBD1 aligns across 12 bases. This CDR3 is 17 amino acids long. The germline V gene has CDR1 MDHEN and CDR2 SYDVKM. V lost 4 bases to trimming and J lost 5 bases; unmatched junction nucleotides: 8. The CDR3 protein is CASSSPGQGAWTGELFF. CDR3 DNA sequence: TGTGCCAGCAGTTCACCGGGACAGGGGGCATGGACCGGGGAGCTGTTTTTT.

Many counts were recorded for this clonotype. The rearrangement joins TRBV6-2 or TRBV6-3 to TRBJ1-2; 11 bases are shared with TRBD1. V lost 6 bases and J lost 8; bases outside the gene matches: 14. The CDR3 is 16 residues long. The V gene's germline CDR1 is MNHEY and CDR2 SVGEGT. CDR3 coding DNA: TGTGCCAGCAGGGGTCGGACAGGGGGCCGCCAGGGGGGCTACACCTTC. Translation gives CASRGRTGGRQGGYTF.

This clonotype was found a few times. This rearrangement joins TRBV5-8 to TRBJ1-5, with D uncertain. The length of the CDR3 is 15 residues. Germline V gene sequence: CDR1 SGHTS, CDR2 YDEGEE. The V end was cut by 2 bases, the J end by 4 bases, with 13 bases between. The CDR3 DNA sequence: TGTGCCAGCAGCTTATATCGAGGCGGGAATCAGCCCCAGCATTTT. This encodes CASSLYRGGNQPQHF.

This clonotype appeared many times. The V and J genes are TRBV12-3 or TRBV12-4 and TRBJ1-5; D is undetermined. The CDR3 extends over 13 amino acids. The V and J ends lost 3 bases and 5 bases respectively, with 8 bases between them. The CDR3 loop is CASSFGADQPQHF. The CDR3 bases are TGTGCCAGCAGTTTCGGCGCAGATCAGCCCCAGCATTTT.

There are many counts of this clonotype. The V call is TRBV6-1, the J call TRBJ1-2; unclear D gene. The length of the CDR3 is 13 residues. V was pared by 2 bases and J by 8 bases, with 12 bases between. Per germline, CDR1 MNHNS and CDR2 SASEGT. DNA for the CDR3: TGTGCCAGCAGTGAAACCCCCCTACGAGGCTACACCTTC. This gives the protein CASSETPLRGYTF.

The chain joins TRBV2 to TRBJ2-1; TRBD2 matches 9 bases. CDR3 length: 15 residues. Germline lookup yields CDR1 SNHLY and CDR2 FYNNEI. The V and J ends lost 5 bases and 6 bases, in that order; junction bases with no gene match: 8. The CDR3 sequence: CASSRGRGSGNEQFF. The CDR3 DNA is TGTGCCAGCAGTCGCGGGAGGGGATCAGGCAATGAGCAGTTCTTC.

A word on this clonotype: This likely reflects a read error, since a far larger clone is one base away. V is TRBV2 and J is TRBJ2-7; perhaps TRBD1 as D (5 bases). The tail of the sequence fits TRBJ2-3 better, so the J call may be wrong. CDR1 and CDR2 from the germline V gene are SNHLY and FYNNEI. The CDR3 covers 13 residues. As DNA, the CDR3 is TGTGCCAGCAGTGAAGCGGGGCTAGATACGCAGTATTTT. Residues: CASSEAGLDTQYF.

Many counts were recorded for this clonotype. In DNA form, the CDR3 reads TGTGCCAGCAGCTTCGACGGGGGGCCCAACAATGAGCAGTTCTTC. It specifies CASSFDGGPNNEQFF. The chain joins TRBV7-3 to TRBJ2-1; D perhaps matches TRBD2 (7 bases). The CDR3 sequence is 15 residues long. Germline V gives CDR1 SGHTA, CDR2 FQGTGA. Trimming stripped 3 bases from V and 5 bases from J, with 14 bases between.

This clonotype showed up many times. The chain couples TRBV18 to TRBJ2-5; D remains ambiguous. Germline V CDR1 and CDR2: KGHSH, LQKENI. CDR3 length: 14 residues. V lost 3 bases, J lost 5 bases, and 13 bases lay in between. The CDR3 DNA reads TGTGCCAGCTCACCTACTCCAAGCCACGAGACCCAGTACTTC. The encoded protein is CASSPTPSHETQYF.

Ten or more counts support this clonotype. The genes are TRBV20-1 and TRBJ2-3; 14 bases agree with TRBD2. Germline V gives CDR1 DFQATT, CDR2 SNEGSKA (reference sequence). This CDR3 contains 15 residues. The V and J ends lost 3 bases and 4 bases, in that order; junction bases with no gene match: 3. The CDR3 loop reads CSARQGLAGADTQYF. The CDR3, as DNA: TGCAGTGCTAGGCAGGGACTAGCGGGAGCAGATACGCAGTATTTT.

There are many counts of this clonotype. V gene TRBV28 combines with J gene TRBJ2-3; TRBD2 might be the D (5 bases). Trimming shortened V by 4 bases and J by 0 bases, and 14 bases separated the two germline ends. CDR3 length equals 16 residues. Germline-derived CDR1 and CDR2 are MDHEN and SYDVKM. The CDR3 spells CASSSWKRASTDTQYF. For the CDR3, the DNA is TGTGCCAGCAGTTCCTGGAAGAGGGCTAGCACAGATACGCAGTATTTT.

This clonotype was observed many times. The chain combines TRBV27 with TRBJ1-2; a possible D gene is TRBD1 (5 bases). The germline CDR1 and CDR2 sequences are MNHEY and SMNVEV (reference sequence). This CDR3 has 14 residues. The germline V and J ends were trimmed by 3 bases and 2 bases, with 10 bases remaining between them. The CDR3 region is CASSFRAGNYGYTF. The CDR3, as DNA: TGTGCCAGCAGTTTCAGGGCAGGGAACTATGGCTACACCTTC.

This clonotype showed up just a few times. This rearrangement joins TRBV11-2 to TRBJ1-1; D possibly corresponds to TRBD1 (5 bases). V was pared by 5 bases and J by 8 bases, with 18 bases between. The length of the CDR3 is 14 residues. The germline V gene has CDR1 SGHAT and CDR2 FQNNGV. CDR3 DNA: TGTGCCAGCAGCCCCGCTCGGGACGGTAAGGAAGCTTTCTTT. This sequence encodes CASSPARDGKEAFF. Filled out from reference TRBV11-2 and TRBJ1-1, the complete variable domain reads EAGVAQSPRYKIIEKRQSVAFWCNPISGHATLYWYQQILGQGPKLLIQFQNNGVVDDSQLPKDRFSAERLKGVDSTLKIQPAKLEDSAVYLCASSPARDGKEAFFGQGTRLTVV.

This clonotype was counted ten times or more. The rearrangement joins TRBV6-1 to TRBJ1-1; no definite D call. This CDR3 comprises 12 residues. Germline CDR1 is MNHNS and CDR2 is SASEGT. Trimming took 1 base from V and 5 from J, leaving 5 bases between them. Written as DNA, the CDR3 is TGTGCCAGCAGTGAAGTAGGAACTGAAGCTTTCTTT. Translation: CASSEVGTEAFF.

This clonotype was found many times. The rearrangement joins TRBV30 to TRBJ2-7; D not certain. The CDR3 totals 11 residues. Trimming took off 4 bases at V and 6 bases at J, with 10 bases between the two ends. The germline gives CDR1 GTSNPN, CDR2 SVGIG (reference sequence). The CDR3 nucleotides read TGTGCCTGGATGTCACAGTTCGAGCAGTACTTC. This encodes CAWMSQFEQYF. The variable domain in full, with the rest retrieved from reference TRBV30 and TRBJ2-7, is SQTIHQWPATLVQPVGSPLSLECTVEGTSNPNLYWYRQAAGRGLQLLFYSVGIGQISSEVPQNLSASRPQDRQFILSSKKLLLSDSGFYLCAWMSQFEQYFGPGTRLTVT.

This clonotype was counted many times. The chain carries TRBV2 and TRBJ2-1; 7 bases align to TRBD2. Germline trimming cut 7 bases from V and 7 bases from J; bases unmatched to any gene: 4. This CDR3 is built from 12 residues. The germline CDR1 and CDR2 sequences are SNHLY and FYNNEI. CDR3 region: CASTDGGNEQFF. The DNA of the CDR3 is TGTGCCAGCACGGACGGGGGGAATGAGCAGTTCTTC.

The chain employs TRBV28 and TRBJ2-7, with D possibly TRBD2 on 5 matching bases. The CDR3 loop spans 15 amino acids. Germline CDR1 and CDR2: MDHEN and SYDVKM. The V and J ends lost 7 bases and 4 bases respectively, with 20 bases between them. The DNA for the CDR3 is TGTGCCAGCACCTTCAGTCCTCGGGAAGGGTACGAGCAGTACTTC. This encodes CASTFSPREGYEQYF.